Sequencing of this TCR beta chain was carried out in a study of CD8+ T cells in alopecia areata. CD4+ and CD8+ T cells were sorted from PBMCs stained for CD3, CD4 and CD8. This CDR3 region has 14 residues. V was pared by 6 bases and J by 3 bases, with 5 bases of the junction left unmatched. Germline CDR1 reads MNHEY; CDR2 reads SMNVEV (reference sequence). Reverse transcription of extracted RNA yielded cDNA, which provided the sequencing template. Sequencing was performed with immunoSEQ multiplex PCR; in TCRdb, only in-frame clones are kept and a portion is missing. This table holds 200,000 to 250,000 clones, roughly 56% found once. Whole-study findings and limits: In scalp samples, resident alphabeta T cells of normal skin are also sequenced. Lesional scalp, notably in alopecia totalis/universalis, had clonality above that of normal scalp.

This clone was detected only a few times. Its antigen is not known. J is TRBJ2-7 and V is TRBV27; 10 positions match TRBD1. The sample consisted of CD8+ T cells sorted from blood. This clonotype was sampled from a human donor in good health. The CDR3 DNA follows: TGTGCCAGCAGACTGGGACAGGGGAGCTACGAGCAGTACTTC. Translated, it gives CASRLGQGSYEQYF.